These 19 T cell receptor beta chains originate from one sample sequenced in a study of human T cells and chemical hapten exposure. The sample's time point: patch test 3, about 24 weeks after DPC sensitization. The treatment here: therapeutic diphenylcyclopropenone sensitization with weekly scalp DPC. It was from unfractionated whole blood that total RNA was extracted. TCRdb re-called the RACE reads with MiXCR, one entry per CDR3 protein. Here the sample spans some 39,000 distinct CDR3 sequences, more than 8% being singletons. Here the sequenced sample was whole blood, taken in connection with sensitization to the hapten diphenylcyclopropenone (DPC). The receptors derive from a man aged 50-59 years with alopecia areata. Some clones in this sample may be carry-over from other donors' samples.

This clonotype was seen a few times. V gene TRBV13 combines with J gene TRBJ2-1; D is undetermined. Trimming took 2 bases from V and 2 from J, leaving 16 bases between them. Germline lookup yields CDR1 PRHDT and CDR2 FYEKMQ (reference sequence). The CDR3 runs 17 residues. CDR3 amino acids: CASSLNPRSSTYNEQFF. In DNA form, the CDR3 reads TGTGCCAGCAGCTTAAATCCTCGAAGCTCTACCTACAATGAGCAGTTCTTC.

This clonotype was recorded many times. The chain combines TRBV5-4 with TRBJ2-3, with 12 bases lining up with TRBD2. Trimming cost V 0 bases and J 2 bases; bases outside gene matches: 1. CDR1 and CDR2 (germline): SGHNT, YYREEE (reference sequence). The CDR3 is made up of 16 amino acids. The CDR3: CASSLGLAGATDTQYF. As DNA, the CDR3 is TGTGCCAGCAGCTTGGGACTAGCGGGAGCCACAGATACGCAGTATTTT.

This clonotype has at least ten counts. The chain links TRBV6-2 or TRBV6-3 to TRBJ2-2; D call uncertain. The germline V gene has CDR1 MNHEY and CDR2 SVGEGT. The V end lost 2 bases, the J end lost 7 bases, and 8 bases lay between the germline ends. CDR3 length: 13 amino acids. Written as DNA, the CDR3 is TGTGCCAGCAGTTACGGACGGCGCGGGGAGCTGTTTTTT. Its protein product is CASSYGRRGELFF.

The V gene is TRBV14, the J gene TRBJ1-1; TRBD1 is a possible D gene (6 bases). Trimming took off 2 bases at V and 4 bases at J, with 11 bases between the two ends. The CDR3 runs 14 residues. Looked up from germline, CDR1 is SGHDN and CDR2 is FVKESK. The CDR3 loop is CASSQPGESTEAFF. CDR3 in DNA: TGTGCCAGCAGCCAACCAGGGGAATCCACTGAAGCTTTCTTT.

This clonotype was seen a handful of times. The rearrangement links TRBV10-2 to TRBJ1-5; the D gene is possibly TRBD1 (6 bases). CDR1 is WSHSY and CDR2 is SAAADI in the germline V gene. There are 13 residues in the CDR3. Trimming took off 10 bases at V and 3 bases at J, with 13 bases between the two ends. The CDR3 sequence is CATGGSNNQPQHF. The CDR3 DNA reads TGCGCCACGGGGGGCAGCAACAATCAGCCCCAGCATTTT.

This sequence joins TRBV29-1 and TRBJ2-7; D might be TRBD2 (5 bases). This CDR3 comprises 16 residues. Trimming pared 0 bases from V and 3 bases from J, leaving 18 bases between. From germline, CDR1 is SQVTM and CDR2 ANQGSEA. CDR3 region: CSVEEAGLASNYEQYF. The CDR3 DNA is TGCAGCGTTGAAGAGGCAGGACTTGCTAGCAACTACGAGCAGTACTTC.

A note on this clonotype: The junction does not match germline at one end; this may be a read error. The chain is built from TRBV3-1 and TRBJ1-2; D ambiguous. CDR1 is LGHDT, CDR2 YNNKEL, per germline (reference sequence). The CDR3 sequence is 11 residues long. The CDR3, as DNA: TGTGCCAGCAGCCAAGAGGGCTCCTTCGCCTTC. Its translation is CASSQEGSFAF. The whole variable domain, filled in from reference TRBV3-1 and TRBJ1-2, reads DTAVSQTPKYLVTQMGNDKSIKCEQNLGHDTMYWYKQDSKKFLKIMFSYNNKELIINETVPNRFSPKSPDKAHLNLHINSLELGDSAVYFCASSQEGSFAFGSGTRLTVV.

The V call is TRBV20-1, the J call TRBJ2-3; D gene unclear. Trimming pared 6 bases from V and 4 bases from J, leaving 23 bases between. The CDR3 is made up of 16 amino acids. Germline CDR1 and CDR2: DFQATT and SNEGSKA (reference sequence). Here the CDR3 DNA reads TGCAGTGCGGATTCGTTCGGCGGAAGGCCGGCAGATACGCAGTATTTT. This gives the protein CSADSFGGRPADTQYF.

This sequence joins TRBV7-2 and TRBJ2-3; 9 nucleotides match TRBD2. The CDR3 contains 18 residues. The germline CDR1 and CDR2 sequences are SGHTA and FQGNSA. Germline trimming cut 4 bases from V and 3 bases from J; bases unmatched to any gene: 14. The CDR3 loop is CASSSRSIWAGGTDTQYF. In DNA, the CDR3 is TGTGCCAGCAGCTCTAGGAGTATCTGGGCGGGAGGGACAGATACGCAGTATTTT.

This clonotype came up a few times. The J gene is TRBJ1-3, the V gene TRBV12-3 or TRBV12-4, with D perhaps matching TRBD1 (6 bases). The CDR3 extends over 15 amino acids. Trimming removed 3 bases at V and 0 bases at J, with 9 bases between. The CDR3 region is CASSFDRFSGNTIYF. CDR3 nucleotide sequence: TGTGCCAGCAGTTTTGACAGGTTCTCTGGAAACACCATATATTTT.

The sample holds many counts of this clonotype. This chain joins TRBV28 and TRBJ1-6; D unclear. CDR1 is MDHEN and CDR2 is SYDVKM in the germline V gene. This CDR3 region has 14 residues. Trimming removed 8 bases from V and 9 bases from J, with 17 bases in between. CDR3 in DNA: TGTGCCAGCGGGATAACGACACGGACTTCACCCCTCCACTTT. This translates into CASGITTRTSPLHF.

This clonotype has ten or more counts. The chain joins TRBV29-1 to TRBJ2-3; D remains unclear. There are 12 residues in the CDR3. CDR1 is SQVTM and CDR2 is ANQGSEA in the germline V gene. V was pared by 4 bases and J by 7 bases, with 12 bases between. CDR3 in DNA: TGCAGCGTTGTCAAGAATTCCAATACGCAGTATTTT. Protein sequence: CSVVKNSNTQYF.

This clonotype was picked up many times. This chain joins TRBV24-1 and TRBJ1-5; D is unclear. This CDR3 comprises 14 residues. Germline values: CDR1 KGHDR, CDR2 SFDVKD. Trimming stripped 5 bases from V and 2 bases from J, with 9 bases between. The CDR3 DNA reads TGTGCCACCAGTGCCCGGCAGGGCAATCAGCCCCAGCATTTT. Protein product: CATSARQGNQPQHF.

With respect to this clonotype: A much larger clonotype is one base distant, so this may be a read error. The chain joins TRBV6-5 to TRBJ2-5; D may be TRBD1 (6 bases). The CDR3 has 15 amino acids. Per germline, CDR1 MNHEY and CDR2 SVGAGI. Here the CDR3 DNA reads TGTGCCAGCAGTTTACAGGGAAGAGGCGAAGAGACCCTGTACTTC. The encoded protein is CASSLQGRGEETLYF.

This clonotype was recorded at least ten times. The chain links TRBV11-2 to TRBJ2-7; 14 positions match TRBD2. The CDR3 length is 18 residues. Germline CDR1 reads SGHAT; CDR2 reads FQNNGV. With 5 bases clipped from V and 1 base from J, the junction kept 10 bases outside the gene matches. The CDR3 spells CASSLTGTSGSKSYEQYF. Here the CDR3 DNA reads TGTGCCAGCAGCCTAACCGGGACTAGCGGGAGCAAGTCCTACGAGCAGTACTTC. The full variable domain, with the rest looked up from reference TRBV11-2 and TRBJ2-7, is EAGVAQSPRYKIIEKRQSVAFWCNPISGHATLYWYQQILGQGPKLLIQFQNNGVVDDSQLPKDRFSAERLKGVDSTLKIQPAKLEDSAVYLCASSLTGTSGSKSYEQYFGPGTRLTVT.

This clonotype showed up just a few times. The chain is built from TRBV25-1 and TRBJ2-7; tentatively, D is TRBD2 (5 bases). V lost 4 bases and J lost 6, with 16 bases in between. This CDR3 has 14 amino acids. Germline V gene data show CDR1 as MGHDK and CDR2 as SYGVNS. The CDR3, as DNA: TGTGCCAGCAGTGGGAATTTAGCGTCTCCCGAGCAGTACTTC. The encoded protein is CASSGNLASPEQYF.

The chain recombines TRBV29-1 with TRBJ1-1; TRBD1 might be the D (5 bases). This CDR3 comprises 13 residues. Germline V gives CDR1 SQVTM, CDR2 ANQGSEA. Trimming removed 3 bases from V and 2 bases from J, with 10 bases in between. The CDR3 protein is CSVEGRANTEAFF. In nucleotides, the CDR3 is TGCAGCGTTGAGGGCAGGGCCAACACTGAAGCTTTCTTT.

This clonotype appeared a few times. This rearrangement joins TRBV27 to TRBJ2-7; 8 bases line up with TRBD1. After removal of 1 base from V and 2 bases from J, the junction contained 16 bases not matched to a gene. Germline CDR1 and CDR2: MNHEY and SMNVEV (reference sequence). The CDR3 spans 19 residues. CDR3 loop: CASSLYVPGGGNIPYEQYF. The CDR3 DNA is TGTGCCAGCAGTTTATATGTTCCAGGGGGCGGTAACATACCCTACGAGCAGTACTTC.

This clonotype appeared a few times. CDR3 nucleotide sequence: TGCAGCGGCGGACAGGGGGCTGGTGAGCAGTTCTTC. Protein sequence: CSGGQGAGEQFF. The chain links TRBV29-1 to TRBJ2-1; TRBD1 agrees at 11 bases. The CDR3 spans 12 residues. V dropped 7 bases and J dropped 9; count of bases not matched to a gene: 5. Germline CDR1 and CDR2: SQVTM and ANQGSEA.